This TCR beta chain emerged from a study of T cell responses to AZD1222 COVID-19 vaccine. TCRdb's table, derived via immunoSEQ multiplex PCR, lists solely in-frame clones and lacks some. The sample gives about 80,000 clones, approximately 83% of which show up once; under 11% is in the top ten. V lost 3 bases, J lost 4 bases, and 15 bases lay in between. The CDR3 loop spans 15 amino acids. Germline CDR1 and CDR2: LGHDT and YNNKEL (reference sequence). The source material was peripheral blood, sampled 28 days after the second AZD1222 dose. The TCR originated in an adult who received the AZD1222 COVID-19 vaccine. The gene calls are TRBV3-1 (or the pseudogene TRBV3-2) and TRBJ2-5; D unresolved. The CDR3 is CASSHGPRLPETQYF. The DNA of the CDR3 is TGTGCCAGCAGCCACGGTCCCAGGTTGCCAGAGACCCAGTACTTC.